This T cell receptor beta chain was found in a study of cytomegalovirus exposure and HLA in healthy donors. V dropped 1 base and J dropped 0; count of bases not matched to a gene: 6. This CDR3 has 16 residues. Germline lookup yields CDR1 LNHDA and CDR2 SQIVND (reference sequence). Here immunoSEQ multiplex PCR was the method, and the copy in TCRdb shows in-frame clones only, minus some. The sample has around 65,000 clones; almost 95% are singletons. The chain carries TRBV19 and TRBJ2-7, with TRBD1 matching over 7 bases. Sample: PBMCs. The origin of this receptor is a man in his late teens or twenties in good health and CMV-seropositive. Written as DNA, the CDR3 is TGTGCCAGTAGTATAGGAGGGACAGCGGTCTCCTACGAGCAGTACTTC. Amino acids: CASSIGGTAVSYEQYF.